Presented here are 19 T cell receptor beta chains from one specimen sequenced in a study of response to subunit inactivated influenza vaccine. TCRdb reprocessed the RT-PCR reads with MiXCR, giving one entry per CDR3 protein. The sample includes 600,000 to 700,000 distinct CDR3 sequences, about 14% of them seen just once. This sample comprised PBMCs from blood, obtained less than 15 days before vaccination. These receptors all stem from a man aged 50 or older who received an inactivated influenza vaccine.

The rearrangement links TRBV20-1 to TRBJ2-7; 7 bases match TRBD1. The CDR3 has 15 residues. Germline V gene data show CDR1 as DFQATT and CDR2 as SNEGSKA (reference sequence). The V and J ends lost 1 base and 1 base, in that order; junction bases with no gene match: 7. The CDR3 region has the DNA TGCAGTGCTAGAGTTCAGGACAGGAGATCCTACGAGCAGTACTTC. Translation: CSARVQDRRSYEQYF.

The CDR3 is CASSLVGLNNEQFF. In DNA, the CDR3 is TGTGCCAGCAGCTTGGTGGGACTAAACAATGAGCAGTTCTTC. The gene calls are TRBV5-4 and TRBJ2-1; TRBD2 agrees at 7 bases. V shed 0 bases and J 5 bases; nucleotides not matched to a gene: 2. CDR3 length: 14 amino acids. The germline gives CDR1 SGHNT, CDR2 YYREEE (reference sequence).

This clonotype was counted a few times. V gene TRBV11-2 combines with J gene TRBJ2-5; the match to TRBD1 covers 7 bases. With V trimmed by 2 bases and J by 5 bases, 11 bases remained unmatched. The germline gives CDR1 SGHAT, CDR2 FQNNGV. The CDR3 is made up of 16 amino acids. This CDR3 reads CASSLSNPTGAETQYF. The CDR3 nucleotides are TGTGCCAGCAGCTTATCAAACCCAACAGGGGCCGAGACCCAGTACTTC.

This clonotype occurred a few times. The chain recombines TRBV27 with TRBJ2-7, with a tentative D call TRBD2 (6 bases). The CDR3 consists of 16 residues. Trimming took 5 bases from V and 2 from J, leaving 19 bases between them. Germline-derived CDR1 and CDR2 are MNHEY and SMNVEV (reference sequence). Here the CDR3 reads CASSPRPGLKAYEQYF. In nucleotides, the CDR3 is TGTGCCAGCAGTCCCCGACCGGGACTCAAAGCCTACGAGCAGTACTTC.

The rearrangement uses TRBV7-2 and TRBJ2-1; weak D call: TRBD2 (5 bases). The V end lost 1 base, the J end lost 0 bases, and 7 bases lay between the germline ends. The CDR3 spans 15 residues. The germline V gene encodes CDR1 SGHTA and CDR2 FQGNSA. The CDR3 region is CASSLVATSYNEQFF. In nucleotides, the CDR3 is TGTGCCAGCAGCTTAGTAGCGACCTCCTACAATGAGCAGTTCTTC. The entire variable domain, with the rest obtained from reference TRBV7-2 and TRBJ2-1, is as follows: GAGVSQSPSNKVTEKGKDVELRCDPISGHTALYWYRQSLGQGLEFLIYFQGNSAPDKSGLPSDRFSAERTGGSVSTLTIQRTQQEDSAVYLCASSLVATSYNEQFFGPGTRLTVL.

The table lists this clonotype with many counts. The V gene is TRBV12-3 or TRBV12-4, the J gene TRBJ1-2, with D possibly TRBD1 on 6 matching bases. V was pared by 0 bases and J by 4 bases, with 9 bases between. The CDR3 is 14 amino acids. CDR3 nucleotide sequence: TGTGCCAGCAGTTTAGCCGGGACACTCTATGGCTACACCTTC. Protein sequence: CASSLAGTLYGYTF.

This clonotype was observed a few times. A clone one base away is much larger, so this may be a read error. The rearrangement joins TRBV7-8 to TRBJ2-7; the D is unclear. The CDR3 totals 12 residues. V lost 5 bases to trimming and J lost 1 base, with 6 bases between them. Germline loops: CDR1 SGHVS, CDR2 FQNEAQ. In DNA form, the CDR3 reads TGTGCCAGCAGCCACTTTTCCTACGAGCAGTACTTC. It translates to CASSHFSYEQYF. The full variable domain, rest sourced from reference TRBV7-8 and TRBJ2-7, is GAGVSQSPRYKVAKRGQDVALRCDPISGHVSLFWYQQALGQGPEFLTYFQNEAQLDKSGLPSDRFFAERPEGSVSTLKIQRTQQEDSAVYLCASSHFSYEQYFGPGTRLTVT.

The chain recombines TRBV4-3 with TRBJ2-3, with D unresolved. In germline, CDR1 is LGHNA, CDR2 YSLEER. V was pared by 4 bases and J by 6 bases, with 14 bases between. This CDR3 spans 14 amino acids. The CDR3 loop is CASSPKGSQDTQYF. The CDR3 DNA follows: TGCGCCAGCAGCCCAAAGGGATCTCAGGATACGCAGTATTTT.

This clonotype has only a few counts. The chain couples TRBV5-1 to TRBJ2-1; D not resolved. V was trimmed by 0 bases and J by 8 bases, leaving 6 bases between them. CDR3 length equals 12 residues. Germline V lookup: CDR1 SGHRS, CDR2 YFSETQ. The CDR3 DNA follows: TGCGCCAGCAGCTTGGAAAGATATGAGCAGTTCTTC. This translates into CASSLERYEQFF.

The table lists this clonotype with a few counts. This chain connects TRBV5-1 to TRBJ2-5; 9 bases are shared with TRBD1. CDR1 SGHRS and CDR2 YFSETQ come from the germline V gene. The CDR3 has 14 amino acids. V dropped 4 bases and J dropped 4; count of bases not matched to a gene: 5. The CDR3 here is CASSETGGSETQYF. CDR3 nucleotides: TGCGCCAGCAGCGAAACAGGGGGCTCAGAGACCCAGTACTTC.

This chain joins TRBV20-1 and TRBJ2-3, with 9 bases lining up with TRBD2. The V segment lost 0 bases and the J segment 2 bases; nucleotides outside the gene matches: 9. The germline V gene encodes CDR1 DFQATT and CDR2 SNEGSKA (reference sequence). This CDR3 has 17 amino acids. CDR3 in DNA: TGCAGTGCTAGAGATCGGTGGGCGGGGGGGTACACAGATACGCAGTATTTT. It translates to CSARDRWAGGYTDTQYF.

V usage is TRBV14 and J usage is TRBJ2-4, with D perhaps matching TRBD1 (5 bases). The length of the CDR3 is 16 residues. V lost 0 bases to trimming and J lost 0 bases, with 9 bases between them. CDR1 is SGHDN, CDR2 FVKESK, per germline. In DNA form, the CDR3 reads TGTGCCAGCAGCCAAGATCTAAGGGGAGCCAAAAACATTCAGTACTTC. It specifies CASSQDLRGAKNIQYF.

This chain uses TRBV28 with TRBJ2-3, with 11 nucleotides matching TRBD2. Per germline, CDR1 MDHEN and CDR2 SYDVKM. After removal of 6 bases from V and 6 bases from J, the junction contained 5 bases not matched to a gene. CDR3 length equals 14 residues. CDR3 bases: TGTGCCAGCAGACTAGCGGGAGATGATGATACGCAGTATTTT. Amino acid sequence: CASRLAGDDDTQYF.

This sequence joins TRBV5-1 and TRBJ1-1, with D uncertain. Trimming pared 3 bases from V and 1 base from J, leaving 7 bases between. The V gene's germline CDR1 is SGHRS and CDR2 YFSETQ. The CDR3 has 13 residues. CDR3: CASSSLTNTEAFF. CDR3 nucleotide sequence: TGCGCCAGCAGCTCTCTGACGAACACTGAAGCTTTCTTT.

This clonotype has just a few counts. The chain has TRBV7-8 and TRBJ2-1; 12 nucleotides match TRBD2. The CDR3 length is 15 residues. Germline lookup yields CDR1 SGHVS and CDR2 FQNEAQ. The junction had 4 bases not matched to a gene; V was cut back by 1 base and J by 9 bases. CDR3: CASSLELAGGLEQFF. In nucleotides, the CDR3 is TGTGCCAGCAGCTTAGAACTAGCGGGGGGTCTTGAGCAGTTCTTC.

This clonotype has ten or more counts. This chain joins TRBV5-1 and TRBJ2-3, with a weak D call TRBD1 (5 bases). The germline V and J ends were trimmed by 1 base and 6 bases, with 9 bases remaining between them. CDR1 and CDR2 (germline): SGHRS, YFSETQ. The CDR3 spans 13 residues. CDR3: CASSLQGRDTQYF. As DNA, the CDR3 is TGCGCCAGCAGCTTGCAGGGAAGGGATACGCAGTATTTT.

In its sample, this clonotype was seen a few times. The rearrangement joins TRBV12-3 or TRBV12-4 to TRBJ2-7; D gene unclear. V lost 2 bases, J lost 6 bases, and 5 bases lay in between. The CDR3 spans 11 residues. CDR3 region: CASSLRFEQYF. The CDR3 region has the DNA TGTGCCAGCAGTTTACGCTTCGAGCAGTACTTC.

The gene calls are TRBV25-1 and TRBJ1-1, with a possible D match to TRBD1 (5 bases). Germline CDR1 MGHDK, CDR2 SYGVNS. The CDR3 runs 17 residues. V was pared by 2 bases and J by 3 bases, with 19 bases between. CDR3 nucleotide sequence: TGTGCCAGCAGTGAAATCGTCCCGGGGCAGTCCCACACTGAAGCTTTCTTT. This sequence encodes CASSEIVPGQSHTEAFF.

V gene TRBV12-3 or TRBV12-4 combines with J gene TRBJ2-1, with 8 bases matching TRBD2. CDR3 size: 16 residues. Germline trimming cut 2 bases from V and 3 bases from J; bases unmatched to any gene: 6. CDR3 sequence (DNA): TGTGCCAGCAGTTTATTCCTAGCGGGTTTCTACAATGAGCAGTTCTTC. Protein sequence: CASSLFLAGFYNEQFF.